Each of the 30 T cell receptor beta chains below was sequenced from the same sample in a study of blood T cells in healthy people across ages. A second 7 to 11 cycle PCR used barcoded and J-beta primers. TCRdb reprocessed the 5' RACE reads via MiXCR and lists one record per CDR3 protein. The sample has roughly 1,500,000 distinct CDR3 sequences; approximately 38% are singletons. Material for sequencing was blood. The receptors shown here come from a woman younger than 35 in good health.

The rearrangement links TRBV4-1 to TRBJ2-7, with D maybe TRBD1 (6 bases). Trimming took off 1 base at V and 0 bases at J, with 10 bases between the two ends. Germline CDR1 and CDR2: MGHRA and YSYEKL. There are 15 residues in the CDR3. This CDR3 reads CASSQVGDNSYEQYF. The CDR3 nucleotides are TGCGCCAGCAGCCAAGTGGGGGACAACTCCTACGAGCAGTACTTC.

This clonotype has only a few counts. The V and J genes are TRBV7-2 and TRBJ2-1; the match to TRBD2 covers 10 bases. J lost 4 bases, V lost 6 bases, and 9 bases had no gene match. Per germline, CDR1 SGHTA and CDR2 FQGNSA. This CDR3 contains 16 residues. CDR3 nucleotide sequence: TGTGCCAGCAGGTACCTAGCGGGAGTTAGTTACAATGAGCAGTTCTTC. This codes for CASRYLAGVSYNEQFF.

This clonotype has at least ten counts. V and J are TRBV6-6 and TRBJ2-5; D perhaps matches TRBD1 (5 bases). Germline V gene lookup returns CDR1 MNHNY and CDR2 SVGAGI (reference sequence). V was pared by 5 bases and J by 3 bases, with 10 bases between. This CDR3 comprises 13 residues. In DNA form, the CDR3 reads TGTGCCAGCAGTAGGACACATAAAGAGACCCAGTACTTC. Protein sequence: CASSRTHKETQYF.

The chain recombines TRBV24-1 with TRBJ1-2, with D perhaps TRBD1 (5 bases). Germline CDR1 is KGHDR and CDR2 is SFDVKD. V lost 4 bases and J 6 bases, leaving 11 bases between the germline ends. CDR3 length: 13 residues. The CDR3 nucleotides read TGTGCCACCAGTGACTCGGGACGGGATGGCTACACCTTC. Residues: CATSDSGRDGYTF.

Concerning this clonotype: At one of its ends the junction is not consistent with the germline gene, which may arise from a read error. The chain carries TRBV10-3 and TRBJ1-1; TRBD1 might be the D (6 bases). Germline V CDR1 and CDR2: ENHRY, SYGVKD. This CDR3 spans 14 amino acids. CDR3 residues: CAISPTGGLTGAFF. CDR3 nucleotide sequence: TGTGCCATCAGCCCGACAGGCGGGTTAACTGGAGCTTTCTTT.

This clonotype has just a few counts. The rearrangement joins TRBV12-3 or TRBV12-4 to TRBJ2-3, with D possibly matching TRBD2 (6 bases). This CDR3 is built from 20 residues. The V end lost 2 bases, the J end lost 0 bases, and 24 bases lay between the germline ends. The CDR3 nucleotides read TGTGCCAGCAGTTTAAAGTGGACTCAAGTAGCTAGCGAAAGCACAGATACGCAGTATTTT. It specifies CASSLKWTQVASESTDTQYF.

The chain combines TRBV5-1 with TRBJ2-1; 7 bases match TRBD2. Near its end, the DNA agrees better with TRBJ2-7, so the J call may be wrong. CDR1 is SGHRS, CDR2 YFSETQ, per germline. This CDR3 is 15 amino acids long. CDR3 DNA sequence: TGCGCCAGCAGCTTGGTTGCGGGGGTGGCCAATGAGCAGTACTTC. It is translated as CASSLVAGVANEQYF.

Ten or more counts support this clonotype. V and J are TRBV6-1 and TRBJ2-7; 7 nucleotides line up with TRBD1. In germline, CDR1 is MNHNS, CDR2 SASEGT. The length of the CDR3 is 14 residues. J lost 1 base, V lost 9 bases, and 9 bases had no gene match. CDR3 in amino acids: CASDRQGPSYEQYF. CDR3 nucleotide sequence: TGTGCCAGTGATAGACAGGGCCCATCCTACGAGCAGTACTTC.

The chain couples TRBV7-9 to TRBJ2-3; 14 nucleotides align to TRBD2. With V trimmed by 5 bases and J by 2 bases, 6 bases remained unmatched. CDR3 size: 17 residues. Germline lookup yields CDR1 SEHNR and CDR2 FQNEAQ (reference sequence). The CDR3 DNA reads as TGTGCCAGCAGCGGACTAGCGGGAGGTCCCCACACAGATACGCAGTATTTT. It encodes CASSGLAGGPHTDTQYF.

J is TRBJ2-3 and V is TRBV30; TRBD1 or TRBD2 may be the D gene (6 bases each). With 1 base removed from V and 11 bases from J, the gap between germline ends came to 10 bases. This CDR3 has 11 amino acids. Germline V gives CDR1 GTSNPN, CDR2 SVGIG (reference sequence). CDR3: CAWSARGEQYF. Written as DNA, the CDR3 is TGTGCCTGGAGTGCAAGGGGGGAGCAGTATTTT. The full variable domain, rest sourced from reference TRBV30 and TRBJ2-3, is SQTIHQWPATLVQPVGSPLSLECTVEGTSNPNLYWYRQAAGRGLQLLFYSVGIGQISSEVPQNLSASRPQDRQFILSSKKLLLSDSGFYLCAWSARGEQYFGPGTRLTVL.

This clonotype was seen only a few times. The chain combines TRBV2 with TRBJ2-7; TRBD2 aligns across 9 bases. Per the germline V gene, CDR1 is SNHLY and CDR2 is FYNNEI. The V gene end was trimmed by 6 bases and the J gene end by 0 bases; junction bases not matched to a gene: 6. The CDR3 loop spans 15 amino acids. The CDR3 DNA reads TGTGCCAGCAGCCTAGCGGGGATACGCTCCTACGAGCAGTACTTC. Protein: CASSLAGIRSYEQYF.

The chain uses TRBV28 and TRBJ2-5; D tentatively fits TRBD1 or TRBD2 (5 bases each). There are 16 residues in the CDR3. Germline-derived CDR1 and CDR2 are MDHEN and SYDVKM. The germline V and J ends were trimmed by 3 bases and 4 bases, with 18 bases remaining between them. The CDR3 sequence is CASSFPGTVTRETQYF. As DNA, the CDR3 is TGTGCCAGCAGTTTCCCCGGGACCGTTACAAGAGAGACCCAGTACTTC.

This clonotype has a handful of counts. The chain is built from TRBV6-5 and TRBJ1-1, with D perhaps matching TRBD1 (5 bases). CDR3 length: 15 residues. Germline values: CDR1 MNHEY, CDR2 SVGAGI. Trimming left V 0 bases short and J 1 base short, with 9 bases between. The DNA for the CDR3 is TGTGCCAGCAGTTACTCTGGGGCCACGAACACTGAAGCTTTCTTT. This codes for CASSYSGATNTEAFF.

This clonotype has a handful of counts. The gene calls are TRBV20-1 and TRBJ1-5, with unresolved D. The CDR3 is 12 residues long. Trimming shortened V by 4 bases and J by 1 base, and 5 bases separated the two germline ends. The germline V gene encodes CDR1 DFQATT and CDR2 SNEGSKA (reference sequence). As DNA, the CDR3 is TGCAGTGCTATTGGGAGCAATCAGCCCCAGCATTTT. This translates into CSAIGSNQPQHF.

CDR3 nucleotides: TGTGCCAGCAGCTTACGGGAATCAAGTTTGGCTGAAGCTTTCTTT. It encodes CASSLRESSLAEAFF. The V call is TRBV7-2, the J call TRBJ1-1; D is uncertain. CDR1 is SGHTA and CDR2 is FQGNSA in the germline V gene. The CDR3 is 15 residues long. V lost 2 bases and J lost 6, with 16 bases in between.

The sample holds a few counts of this clonotype. The chain combines TRBV25-1 with TRBJ1-4, with D possibly matching TRBD1 (5 bases). Germline lookup yields CDR1 MGHDK and CDR2 SYGVNS. V lost 2 bases and J 8 bases, leaving 12 bases between the germline ends. CDR3 length: 14 amino acids. CDR3 in amino acids: CASSEGAVVEKLFF. Here the CDR3 DNA reads TGTGCCAGCAGTGAAGGGGCAGTTGTGGAAAAACTGTTTTTT.

This rearrangement joins TRBV30 to TRBJ1-5; possible D gene TRBD1, 5 bases. Trimming took off 2 bases at V and 4 bases at J, with 12 bases between the two ends. Germline CDR1 reads GTSNPN; CDR2 reads SVGIG (reference sequence). This CDR3 region has 14 residues. The CDR3 loop reads CAWSLDNSNQPQHF. Here the CDR3 DNA reads TGTGCCTGGAGTTTGGACAACTCGAATCAGCCCCAGCATTTT.

The genes are TRBV18 and TRBJ2-5, with D possibly being TRBD1 (5 bases). V lost 4 bases, J lost 0 bases, and 15 bases lay in between. Germline assignment: CDR1 KGHSH and CDR2 LQKENI. CDR3 length equals 16 residues. The CDR3 loop is CASSRSTEMYQETQYF. Written as DNA, the CDR3 is TGTGCCAGCTCACGATCGACAGAAATGTACCAAGAGACCCAGTACTTC.

There are a few counts of this clonotype. This chain uses TRBV6-6 with TRBJ2-4; TRBD2 aligns across 10 bases. J was trimmed by 6 bases and V by 6 bases; bases with no gene match: 8. The CDR3 totals 15 residues. Germline CDR1 and CDR2: MNHNY and SVGAGI (reference sequence). CDR3 sequence (DNA): TGTGCCAGCAGCCAAACTAGCGGGGTGGGAAACATTCAGTACTTC. It translates to CASSQTSGVGNIQYF.

This clonotype was seen just once. The chain employs TRBV13 and TRBJ2-1; D may be TRBD2 (7 bases). V lost 2 bases to trimming and J lost 6 bases, with 17 bases between them. The CDR3 extends over 16 amino acids. Germline-derived CDR1 and CDR2 are PRHDT and FYEKMQ (reference sequence). CDR3 bases: TGTGCCAGCAGCTTAAAGTACAGGGAGGGTTCCAATGAGCAGTTCTTC. Translating gives CASSLKYREGSNEQFF.

The V and J genes are TRBV2 and TRBJ2-1; D call uncertain. There are 12 residues in the CDR3. CDR1 SNHLY and CDR2 FYNNEI come from the germline V gene. Trimming took 8 bases from V and 6 from J, leaving 11 bases between them. The CDR3 DNA reads TGTGCCAGCGGGGTTACAGTCAATGAGCAGTTCTTC. Its protein is CASGVTVNEQFF. Together with reference TRBV2 and TRBJ2-1, the CDR3 gives the full variable domain: EPEVTQTPSHQVTQMGQEVILRCVPISNHLYFYWYRQILGQKVEFLVSFYNNEISEKSEIFDDQFSVERPDGSNFTLKIRSTKLEDSAMYFCASGVTVNEQFFGPGTRLTVL.

This clonotype was counted a few times. The chain is built from TRBV7-3 and TRBJ1-1, with 7 bases that match TRBD1. In germline, CDR1 is SGHTA, CDR2 FQGTGA. The J segment lost 4 bases and the V segment lost 7 bases, leaving 6 bases of the junction unmatched. The CDR3 runs 13 residues. CDR3 bases: TGTGCCAGCACCACTCAGGGGGGCACTGAAGCTTTCTTT. It is translated as CASTTQGGTEAFF.

The gene calls are TRBV12-3 or TRBV12-4 and TRBJ1-2, with D tentatively TRBD1 (6 bases). V dropped 5 bases and J dropped 7 bases, with 20 bases sitting between them. The CDR3 loop spans 15 amino acids. CDR3 in amino acids: CASSPRTASSGGYTF. CDR3 nucleotide sequence: TGTGCCAGCAGTCCCAGGACAGCCAGCTCTGGTGGCTACACCTTC.

The chain is built from TRBV29-1 and TRBJ2-4; 9 nucleotides match TRBD2. V shed 7 bases and J 7 bases; nucleotides not matched to a gene: 5. Germline CDR1 reads SQVTM; CDR2 reads ANQGSEA. This CDR3 spans 12 amino acids. The CDR3 DNA follows: TGCAGCGGTGCGACTAGCGGTAACATTCAGTACTTC. Translated, it gives CSGATSGNIQYF.

This clonotype showed up just a few times. The rearrangement uses TRBV28 and TRBJ2-3, with 8 bases identical to TRBD2. The germline gives CDR1 MDHEN, CDR2 SYDVKM. This CDR3 comprises 15 residues. V lost 10 bases, J lost 8 bases, and 17 bases stayed unmatched. In DNA, the CDR3 is TGTGCCACACAGGACCTCCAGGTAGCGGGGAGTACGCAGTATTTT. Protein: CATQDLQVAGSTQYF.

This clonotype was seen more than once but under ten times. The chain employs TRBV20-1 and TRBJ2-1, with 10 bases that match TRBD1. There are 14 residues in the CDR3. Germline-derived CDR1 and CDR2 are DFQATT and SNEGSKA (reference sequence). With 5 bases clipped from V and 9 bases from J, the junction kept 10 bases outside the gene matches. The CDR3 DNA follows: TGCAGTGCTGATGACAGGGGGCGGTTAAGTGAGCAGTTCTTC. Translated, it gives CSADDRGRLSEQFF.

This clonotype has more than one count but fewer than ten. The rearrangement links TRBV28 to TRBJ2-3; D remains unclear. Trimming took off 11 bases at V and 8 bases at J, with 20 bases between the two ends. Germline-derived CDR1 and CDR2 are MDHEN and SYDVKM. The CDR3 consists of 13 residues. CDR3 bases: TGTGCCCACAACCGACCCCCCTTCCGTACGCAGTATTTT. It translates to CAHNRPPFRTQYF.

This clonotype came up a few times. V gene TRBV10-3 combines with J gene TRBJ1-1; D is ambiguous. CDR3 length equals 12 residues. Germline CDR1 is ENHRY and CDR2 is SYGVKD. V shed 3 bases and J shed 2 bases, with 4 bases lying between them. This chain's CDR3 is CAISEDNTEAFF. CDR3 sequence (DNA): TGTGCCATCAGTGAAGATAACACTGAAGCTTTCTTT.

This clonotype was seen a handful of times. This chain uses TRBV7-2 with TRBJ2-3; 11 bases match TRBD2. CDR3 length equals 19 residues. The germline CDR1 and CDR2 sequences are SGHTA and FQGNSA. V shed 4 bases and J 3 bases; nucleotides not matched to a gene: 15. In nucleotides, the CDR3 is TGTGCCAGCAGCTACAAGAGGAGAATAGCGGGGGGGGAAACAGATACGCAGTATTTT. It specifies CASSYKRRIAGGETDTQYF.

The CDR3 protein is CASSYSRYGEQYF. The CDR3 DNA is TGTGCCAGCAGTTACTCGAGGTATGGTGAGCAGTACTTC. The rearrangement joins TRBV6-5 to TRBJ2-5; D unresolved. Trimming shortened V by 0 bases and J by 11 bases, and 13 bases separated the two germline ends. The CDR3 covers 13 residues. The V gene's germline CDR1 is MNHEY and CDR2 SVGAGI.